The present T cell receptor (beta chain) was sequenced within a study of tumor-infiltrating lymphocytes in primary liver carcinoma. Study context: The patient population consisted of men and women between 30 and 69 years of age. Tumors were stage T1-T3 N0M0, about 4 to 10 cm across. About 3.5 to 7.5 million productive TCRbeta reads were obtained from the samples, with similar numbers across tissue types.

A constant-region primer primed TCR beta cDNA synthesis from 450 to 550 ng of total RNA. Three nested multiplex PCR rounds of slightly modified ARM-PCR generated TCR beta libraries. A C-beta reverse primer was combined with TRBV1-TRBV30 forward primers in the first two PCR rounds, and each round had ten to eleven cycles. TCRdb reprocessed the multiplex PCR reads via MiXCR and lists one record per CDR3 protein. The sample has roughly 120,000 distinct CDR3 sequences; around two thirds are singletons. For this clonotype: As yet, its antigen is unknown. A much larger clone differs by one base, so this may be a read error.

Points from the study as a whole: Tumors carried a top-250-clone fraction significantly exceeding that of blood (p = 0.039).

Co-extraction of both nucleic acids (RNA and DNA) used roughly 18-32 mg of unsorted bulk tissue. Per germline, CDR1 MDHEN and CDR2 SYDVKM. The CDR3 loop spans 11 amino acids. Material for sequencing was tumor-adjacent normal liver tissue. This chain uses TRBV28 with TRBJ2-5; D is unclear. The sequence was obtained from a woman aged 55-69 years with primary liver carcinoma and hepatitis B virus infection. The CDR3 DNA reads TGTGTCAGCAGTAAAATGGGGACCCAGTACTTC. Translation: CVSSKMGTQYF.